A single sample gave rise to the 12 T cell receptor gamma chains below, sequenced in a study of intestinal T cells in coeliac disease. The TRG library came from about 0.2 ug of biopsy DNA amplified with LymphoTrack primers. TCRdb applied CATT to the multiplex PCR reads for clone calling. The sample consists of about 730 gamma-chain clones, 40% to 55% of them appearing once. About 11 formalin-fixed paraffin-embedded scrolls, each 5 µm thick, supplied each case's genomic DNA. The sample taken for sequencing was a duodenal biopsy. Receptor source: a human donor with celiac disease.

About this clone: A much larger clone is a single base away; this may be a read error. Different DNA sequences within this sample yield the same CDR3. The chain joins TRGV4 to TRGJ1 or TRGJ2. Germline V gene data show CDR1 as EGSTGY and CDR2 as YDSYTSSV. The CDR3 has 12 residues. The CDR3 DNA reads TGTGCCACCTGGGATAGGAATTATAAGAAGCTCTTT. The encoded protein is CATWDRNYKKLF.

The chain employs TRGV8 and TRGJ1 or TRGJ2. This CDR3 region has 11 residues. Germline V gives CDR1 VENAVY, CDR2 YDSYNSRV. The V gene end was trimmed by 8 bases and the J gene end by 9 bases; junction bases not matched to a gene: 10. CDR3 bases: TGTGCCACCTCGAATACCCCTAAGAAACTCTTT. This translates into CATSNTPKKLF.

The V call is TRGV2, the J call TRGJ1 or TRGJ2. Per the germline V gene, CDR1 is EGSNGY and CDR2 is YDSYNSKV. There are 11 residues in the CDR3. J was trimmed by 12 bases and V by 8 bases; bases with no gene match: 13. In DNA, the CDR3 is TGTGCCACCTTGGGATCACAAGGGAAACTCTTT. Translated, it gives CATLGSQGKLF.

Concerning this clone: TCRdb has a much larger clone's protein, which differs at residue 6 from the translation of this DNA, likely because of a read error; what is shown is the protein translated from the DNA. V and J are TRGV8 and TRGJ1 or TRGJ2. The CDR3 covers 12 residues. V trimming: 2 bases; J trimming: 5 bases; junction bases outside the gene matches: 3. Germline V CDR1 and CDR2: VENAVY, YDSYNSRV. DNA for the CDR3: TGTGCCACCTGGGATAAGAATTATAAGAAACTCTTT. Protein product: CATWDKNYKKLF.

This chain links TRGV4 with TRGJ1 or TRGJ2. The ends lost 0 bases at V and 3 bases at J; junction bases unmatched: 8. The CDR3 consists of 15 residues. Per the germline V gene, CDR1 is EGSTGY and CDR2 is YDSYTSSV. CDR3 region: CATWDGQLGYYKKLF. CDR3 sequence (DNA): TGTGCCACCTGGGATGGGCAATTGGGTTATTATAAGAAACTCTTT.

CDR3 amino acids: CACGRWKLF. The CDR3 DNA is TGTGCTTGTGGGAGGTGGAAACTCTTT. The genes are TRGV9 and TRGJ1 or TRGJ2. In germline, CDR1 is GITISATS, CDR2 ISYDGTV (reference sequence). The CDR3 contains 9 residues.

This clone was detected once. The chain is built from TRGV10 and TRGJP1. TRGV10 is assigned to the ORF class and has an uncertain function. V shed 10 bases, J shed 4 bases, and the junction held 16 bases outside the gene matches. The CDR3 runs 16 residues. CDR3 sequence: CAALGLLGGTGWFKIF. CDR3 sequence (DNA): TGTGCTGCGTTGGGATTGTTGGGGGGCACTGGTTGGTTCAAGATATTT.

On this clone itself: A read error is possible here, since a much larger clone lies one base away. The genes are TRGV2 and TRGJP1. The better agreement between TRGJP and the DNA end casts doubt on the J call. This CDR3 region has 15 residues. CDR1 and CDR2 (germline): EGSNGY, YDSYNSKV. The CDR3 sequence: CATWDRNTTGWFKVF. CDR3 in DNA: TGTGCCACCTGGGACCGGAATACCACTGGTTGGTTCAAGGTATTT.

This clone was observed a few times. The chain has TRGV10 and TRGJ1 or TRGJ2. TRGV10 is known as an ORF, though its function is uncertain. The trim removed 10 bases at V and 3 bases at J, leaving 10 bases unmatched. The CDR3 has 13 residues. The CDR3 reads CAALGLTYYKKLF. In DNA form, the CDR3 reads TGTGCTGCGTTGGGACTGACTTATTATAAGAAACTCTTT.

This clone was seen only a few times. The chain joins TRGV10 to TRGJ1 or TRGJ2. TRGV10 is assigned to the ORF class and has an uncertain function. V trimming: 10 bases; J trimming: 8 bases; junction bases outside the gene matches: 3. This CDR3 is built from 9 residues. CDR3 sequence: CAAFNKKLF. For the CDR3, the DNA is TGTGCTGCGTTTAATAAGAAACTCTTT.

The chain carries TRGV3 and TRGJ1 or TRGJ2. The germline CDR1 and CDR2 sequences are VTNTFY and YDVSTARD (reference sequence). CDR3 length: 16 amino acids. V was clipped by 2 bases and J by 1 base; unmatched bases: 11. The CDR3 reads CATWDTLGPNYYKKLF. In DNA form, the CDR3 reads TGTGCCACCTGGGACACCCTGGGTCCAAATTATTATAAGAAACTCTTT.

This chain joins TRGV8 and TRGJP1. The V gene's germline CDR1 is VENAVY and CDR2 YDSYNSRV. The CDR3 has 14 amino acids. The CDR3 sequence: CAPGLWATGWFKIF. DNA for the CDR3: TGTGCACCTGGCCTATGGGCGACTGGTTGGTTCAAGATATTT.